The present TCR beta chain was sequenced within a study of blood T cell repertoires in COVID-19. As for the study in general: Collection of acute and convalescent COVID-19 samples took place in the United States, Italy and Spain. PBMCs, B-cell-depleted T cells, or T cells provided the cDNA or gDNA that made up the material.

Original processing notes: Researchers report that nucleated cell counts were estimated from reference gene primer amplification. Method: immunoSEQ multiplex PCR; TCRdb's copy keeps in-frame clones and lacks some. D and trimming come from the DNA, and the V and J calls and clone size come from that table. Among about 200,000 clones listed, roughly 79% were seen once. From germline, CDR1 is SGHTA and CDR2 FQGNSA. This CDR3 is built from 18 residues. Trimming cost V 5 bases and J 9 bases; bases outside gene matches: 19. Sequencing used peripheral blood. V is TRBV7-2 and J is TRBJ2-1; 10 bases are shared with TRBD2. This TCR came from a human donor with acute or convalescent COVID-19. The donor label of this sample is uncertain. The CDR3 loop reads CASSLLGAIAGGFSEQFF. The CDR3 nucleotides read TGTGCCAGCAGCCTGCTGGGAGCGATAGCGGGAGGCTTCAGTGAGCAGTTCTTC.